The rows below give T cell receptor beta chains drawn from one sample of a study of cytomegalovirus exposure and HLA in healthy donors. Some clones are missing from TCRdb's copy, which holds only in-frame ones; the method was immunoSEQ multiplex PCR. The data show under 50,000 clones, 93% seen once. The sequenced material came from PBMCs. All receptors come from a woman aged 18-29 years in good health and CMV-seronegative. CDR3s include the opening cysteine and the closing phenylalanine or tryptophan. D genes are given only for firm matches. Where a row states a size, it is once, few, many or the class of an expanded clone; other rows omit it.

abundance	d_gene	v_gene	j_gene	CDR3aa	CDR3nt
-	TRBD2	TRBV19	TRBJ2-7	CASSISGGGSYEQYF	TGTGCCAGTAGTATAAGCGGGGGCGGGTCCTACGAGCAGTACTTC
-	-	TRBV7-2	TRBJ1-2	CASSSRPLGDGYTF	TGTGCCAGCAGCTCCCGCCCCCTTGGAGATGGCTACACCTTC
-	-	TRBV27	TRBJ2-1	CASSLSPLGGGQTYNEQFF	TGTGCCAGCAGTTTATCGCCGTTAGGCGGGGGCCAGACCTACAATGAGCAGTTCTTC
-	TRBD2	TRBV28	TRBJ2-3	CASSLAGADTQYF	TGTGCCAGCAGTTTAGCGGGAGCAGATACGCAGTATTTT
-	-	TRBV19	TRBJ2-2	CASSMAQGRVTGELFF	TGTGCCAGTAGTATGGCCCAGGGCAGGGTCACCGGGGAGCTGTTTTTT
-	TRBD2	TRBV4-2	TRBJ2-2	CASSLYGSAGGDPGELFF	TGTGCCAGCAGTCTTTATGGTTCCGCGGGAGGGGATCCCGGGGAGCTGTTTTTT
-	-	TRBV4-1	TRBJ1-1	CASSQTGNTEAFF	TGCGCCAGCAGCCAAACGGGGAACACTGAAGCTTTCTTT
-	-	TRBV21-1	TRBJ2-1	CASSKAGKGSGRSRSSYNEQFF	TGTGCCAGCAGCAAAGCGGGGAAAGGTAGCGGGAGATCCCGGAGCTCCTACAATGAGCAGTTCTTC
-	TRBD2	TRBV2	TRBJ2-4	CASRFTGGAKNIQYF	TGTGCCAGCCGTTTTACGGGAGGGGCCAAAAACATTCAGTACTTC
-	-	TRBV6-6	TRBJ1-4	CASTNRGRGEEKLFF	TGTGCCAGCACTAATCGGGGCAGGGGAGAGGAAAAACTGTTTTTT
-	-	TRBV7-2	TRBJ1-1	CASSLGAGTEAFF	TGTGCCAGCAGCTTAGGGGCAGGCACTGAAGCTTTCTTT
-	TRBD1	TRBV6-5	TRBJ1-5	CASSSRDSTNQPQHF	TGTGCCAGCAGTTCCCGGGACAGTACTAATCAGCCCCAGCATTTT
-	-	TRBV2	TRBJ1-5	CASSEGRSNNQPQHF	TGTGCCAGCAGTGAAGGTCGGTCAAACAATCAGCCCCAGCATTTT
-	-	TRBV5-1	TRBJ1-4	CASSPTVSHEKLFF	TGCGCCAGCAGCCCGACAGTTTCTCATGAAAAACTGTTTTTT
-	TRBD1	TRBV13	TRBJ2-7	CASSPPDREGEQYF	TGTGCCAGCAGCCCCCCGGACAGGGAAGGCGAGCAGTACTTC
-	-	TRBV9	TRBJ2-7	CASSVDGDPYEQYF	TGTGCCAGCAGCGTAGACGGAGACCCCTACGAGCAGTACTTC
-	TRBD1	TRBV9	TRBJ2-1	CASSAYGTGGFNEQFF	TGTGCCAGCAGCGCCTATGGGACAGGGGGCTTCAATGAGCAGTTCTTC
-	TRBD1	TRBV6-1	TRBJ2-1	CASRPGTGGVIGQFF	TGTGCCAGCAGACCCGGGACAGGGGGCGTCATAGGGCAGTTCTTC
-	-	TRBV28	TRBJ2-7	CASGQYSYEQYF	TGTGCCAGCGGACAGTACTCCTACGAGCAGTACTTC
-	TRBD2	TRBV5-5	TRBJ2-7	CASSFKSYGRDGTYEQYF	TGTGCCAGCAGCTTTAAATCTTACGGGAGGGACGGGACCTACGAGCAGTACTTC
-	TRBD1	TRBV9	TRBJ1-2	CASSLGSGGDGYTF	TGTGCCAGCAGCTTAGGGTCAGGGGGAGATGGCTACACCTTC
-	-	TRBV7-2	TRBJ1-1	CASSLALGEHTEAFF	TGTGCCAGCAGCTTAGCGCTAGGAGAGCACACTGAAGCTTTCTTT
-	TRBD1	TRBV18	TRBJ1-6	CASSQTGTGGNSPLHF	TGTGCCAGCTCACAAACCGGGACAGGGGGTAATTCACCCCTCCACTTT
-	-	TRBV27	TRBJ1-2	CASSLGRAHGYTF	TGTGCCAGCAGTTTAGGCAGGGCCCATGGCTACACCTTC
-	TRBD2	TRBV13	TRBJ2-3	CASSLSTSGLTDTQYF	TGTGCCAGCAGCCTATCAACTAGCGGCCTCACAGATACGCAGTATTTT
few	-	TRBV4-2	TRBJ2-2	CASSRDYTGELFF	TGTGCCAGCAGCCGGGACTACACCGGGGAGCTGTTTTTT
-	-	TRBV6-1	TRBJ1-4	CASGTRENEKLFF	TGTGCCAGCGGTACACGGGAGAATGAAAAACTGTTTTTT
-	-	TRBV7-6	TRBJ2-4	CASSLGPPRVSIAKNIQYF	TGTGCCAGCAGCTTAGGCCCCCCTCGGGTGTCCATAGCCAAAAACATTCAGTACTTC
-	TRBD1	TRBV9	TRBJ1-6	CASSVEQGPLSRNSPLHF	TGTGCCAGCAGCGTAGAACAGGGGCCCCTATCGAGGAATTCACCCCTCCACTTT
-	-	TRBV5-1	TRBJ2-2	CASSPSAAGELFF	TGCGCCAGCAGTCCCAGCGCGGCCGGGGAGCTGTTTTTT
-	-	TRBV5-4	TRBJ2-2	CASSSVLAPGELFF	TGTGCCAGCAGCTCCGTTCTAGCGCCCGGGGAGCTGTTTTTT
-	-	TRBV28	TRBJ1-6	CASSWGGNPTYNSPLHF	TGTGCCAGCAGTTGGGGGGGTAACCCGACATATAATTCACCCCTCCACTTT
-	-	TRBV7-2	TRBJ2-1	CASSPQVSYNEQFF	TGTGCCAGCAGCCCTCAAGTGAGTTACAATGAGCAGTTCTTC
-	TRBD2	TRBV28	TRBJ2-7	CASSLYSPQGLAGGYEQYF	TGTGCCAGCAGTTTATATTCCCCACAGGGACTAGCGGGAGGCTACGAGCAGTACTTC
once	TRBD1	TRBV5-5	TRBJ1-3	CASSLRDRDYAISGNTIYF	TGTGCCAGCAGCTTGAGGGACAGGGACTACGCCATCTCTGGAAACACCATATATTTT
-	TRBD1	TRBV29-1	TRBJ1-1	CSVGGQGRNTEAFF	TGCAGCGTTGGAGGACAGGGGCGAAACACTGAAGCTTTCTTT
-	TRBD1	TRBV7-8	TRBJ1-2	CASSLGAPGQNYGYTF	TGTGCCAGCAGCTTAGGTGCCCCGGGACAGAACTATGGCTACACCTTC